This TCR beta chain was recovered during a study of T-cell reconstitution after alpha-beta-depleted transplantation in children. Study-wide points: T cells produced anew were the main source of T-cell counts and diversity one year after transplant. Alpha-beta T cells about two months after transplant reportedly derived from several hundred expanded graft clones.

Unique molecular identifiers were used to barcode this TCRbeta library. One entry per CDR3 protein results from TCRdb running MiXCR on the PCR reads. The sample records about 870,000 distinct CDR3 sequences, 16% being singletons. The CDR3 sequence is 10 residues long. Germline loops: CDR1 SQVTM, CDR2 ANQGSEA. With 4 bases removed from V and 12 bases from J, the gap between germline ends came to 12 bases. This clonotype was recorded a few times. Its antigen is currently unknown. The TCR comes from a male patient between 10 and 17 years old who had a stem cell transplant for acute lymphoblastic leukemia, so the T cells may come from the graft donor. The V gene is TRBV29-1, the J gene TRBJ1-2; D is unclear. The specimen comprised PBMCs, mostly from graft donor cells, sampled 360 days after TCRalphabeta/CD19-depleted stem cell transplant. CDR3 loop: CSVVGESNTF. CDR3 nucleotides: TGCAGCGTTGTCGGCGAAAGTAACACCTTC.